This TCR beta chain was identified during a study of cytomegalovirus exposure and HLA in healthy donors. General study results and limits: Exclusion as indistinguishable affected some V segments, including TRBV6-2 and TRBV6-3. HLA restriction was apparent for most CMV-associated TCR beta chains in a later analysis. The study listed roughly 160 cytomegalovirus-associated TCR beta chains.

In the PCR, 60 Vbeta and 13 Jbeta primers were used. Sequencing used immunoSEQ multiplex PCR; TCRdb keeps in-frame clones, though not all of them. Here the sample spans 150,000 to 200,000 clones, less than 90% being singletons. About this clone: The antigen remains unidentified.

This CDR3 is built from 11 residues. Looked up from germline, CDR1 is DFQATT and CDR2 is SNEGSKA (reference sequence). V shed 5 bases and J shed 3 bases, with 7 bases lying between them. The receptor was derived from a boy younger than 18 in good health and CMV-seronegative. The sequencing input was PBMCs. The rearrangement links TRBV20-1 to TRBJ1-1; D is unresolved. CDR3 sequence reads: CSASRYTEAFF. Written as DNA, the CDR3 is TGCAGTGCTTCCAGATACACTGAAGCTTTCTTT.